The T cell receptor beta chain under discussion was sequenced for a study of T cell repertoires in cytomegalovirus infection (dated by TCRdb to the late 2010s). Looking at the study overall: Donor HLA type was relevant to the analysis, because carriage of CMV infection together with the matching HLA type was indicated by public TCR beta signatures.

Results and caveats for the whole study, not just this receptor: The ex vivo response was dominated by HLA-C-restricted CMV-specific TCR beta clonotypes, which also provided the single most frequent clonotype in two of eight donors. In both this cohort and an independent roughly 330-donor cohort, the cumulative frequency of public TCR beta family members distinguished carriers of CMV infection plus the relevant HLA type.

About this clonotype: The clone's antigen remains unknown. The input lacks base qualities; no much larger clone sits a single base away.

Data came from an Illumina HiSeq 1500. TCRdb passed the public sequencing reads through fastp at Q25 and MiXCR, retaining productive beta sequences. A single entry per CDR3 protein holds the most common genes and DNA from its merged rows. This sample is represented by some 300,000 distinct CDR3 sequences; roughly 16% of them were singletons. The ten largest make up around 13% of the sample. Trimming costs V 3 bases and J 0 bases, and their ends lie 18 bases apart. CDR1 and CDR2 are drawn from the germline V gene (reference sequence): DFQATT, SNEGSKA. From the cysteine up to the phenylalanine, the CDR3 has a length of 17 residues. Just CDR3 DNA is preserved here, 51 bases in frame from base 1.

This receptor chain uses TRBV20-1 and TRBJ1-5; the D gene is perhaps TRBD1, on 6 matching bases. Sequenced: PBMCs. The TCR originated in a human donor in good health (CMV status not recorded). Some clones in this sample may be carry-over from other donors' samples. The CDR3 has the sequence CSASGGSGEYSNQPQHF. At the DNA level, the sequence is TGCAGTGCTAGTGGGGGCAGTGGAGAATATAGCAATCAGCCCCAGCATTTT.